The entry below gives a single TCR beta chain sequence along with its context. The antigen is not known. TCRdb fed the 5' RACE reads into MiXCR, producing one record per CDR3 protein. The repertoire has roughly 190,000 distinct CDR3 sequences, approximately 10% of them found once; the top ten carry approximately 3%. The data belong to a study of T-cell memory formation after mild COVID-19. Study details: The study found TCR clusters largely donor specific. Whole-study findings and limits: Shrinking CD4+ clones were chiefly CM and EM; CD8+ ones were chiefly EMRA. Researchers found some responding clones in pre-infection memory, a sign that cross-reactive memory joined.

CDR3 size: 15 residues. Per germline, CDR1 MGHRA and CDR2 YSYEKL. With 3 bases removed from V and 1 base from J, the gap between germline ends came to 11 bases. The clonotype was recovered from a man younger than 35 who had mild COVID-19 (a few samples of this study predate the infection). Cell type and time point are not known. Sequencing input: PBMCs or a T cell subset sorted from them (not recorded which). This chain connects TRBV4-1 to TRBJ2-3; D is possibly TRBD1 or TRBD2 (5 bases each). The CDR3 bases are TGCGCCAGCAGCCATACGGGACCCGGCACAGATACGCAGTATTTT. Translation gives CASSHTGPGTDTQYF.